This T cell receptor beta chain came from a study of blood T cell repertoires in COVID-19. Overall study: Acute-phase and convalescent COVID-19 samples originated in the United States, Italy and Spain. Nucleic acid was either cDNA or gDNA, and it came from T cells, B-cell-depleted T cells, or PBMCs.

A word on this clone: Other DNA sequences of this sample code for an identical CDR3.

The Seattle patients, enrolled during active infection, were followed longitudinally. This CDR3 comprises 13 residues. Trimming at V came to 5 bases and at J to 5 bases, leaving 5 bases not matched to a gene. Authors' methods: By means of reference gene primer amplification, nucleated cell counts were estimated. Clones were sequenced by immunoSEQ multiplex PCR, and TCRdb holds only the in-frame ones, with some missing. V and J calls and clone size are as listed in that table; D and trimming were resolved from the DNA. This repertoire shows over 150,000 clones, roughly 83% found once; its top ten account for 9.5% to 13%.

Sequencing was carried out using peripheral blood. The TCR was taken from a woman aged 55 to 70 with COVID-19, enrolled during active disease. The V and J genes are TRBV12-3 or TRBV12-4 and TRBJ1-2; 7 nucleotides match TRBD1. The CDR3 here is CASSPRDSYGYTF. Here the CDR3 DNA reads TGTGCCAGCAGTCCCCGGGACAGTTATGGCTACACCTTC.